The entry below gives a single TCR beta chain sequence along with its context. The specificity of this receptor is unknown. Base qualities are not at hand, and no much larger clone is one base apart. TCRdb shows the sequencer as Illumina MiSeq. The public reads were reanalyzed by TCRdb: fastp trimming at Q25, MiXCR alignment, in-frame beta chains only. Duplicate CDR3 protein sequences are folded into a single record with the most common DNA and genes. This sample has some 89,000 distinct CDR3 sequences in its table, and roughly 30% of those were observed once. Of the sample, 2% to 2.5% is held by the ten largest clones. The entry originates in a study of type 1 regulatory T cells (dated by TCRdb to the early 2020s). In the study overall: The study characterized an in vitro protocol that generated a Tr1-enriched, alloantigen-specific CD4 T cell product named T-allo10. Patients with hematological malignancies who were receiving allogeneic hematopoietic stem cell transplantation were the group in which T-allo10 was being clinically evaluated.

Trimming at the junction amounts to 1 base on V and 2 bases on J, and the germline ends lie 10 bases apart. Taken from the germline V gene (reference sequence), the CDR1 and CDR2 loops are LNHDA and SQIVND. From cysteine to phenylalanine, the CDR3 is 15 amino acids long. Only the CDR3 part of the read is kept: 45 bases, read in frame from the first base. This receptor was taken from a human donor in good health. The receptor chain draws on TRBV19 and TRBJ2-3, and possibly TRBD2, on 5 matching bases. The sample consisted of CD4+ T cells, either the whole sample or a sorted fraction (not recorded which). The CDR3 in this case is CASSIGEGPTDTQYF. The nucleotide sequence is given as TGTGCCAGTAGTATAGGAGAGGGTCCCACAGATACGCAGTATTTT.